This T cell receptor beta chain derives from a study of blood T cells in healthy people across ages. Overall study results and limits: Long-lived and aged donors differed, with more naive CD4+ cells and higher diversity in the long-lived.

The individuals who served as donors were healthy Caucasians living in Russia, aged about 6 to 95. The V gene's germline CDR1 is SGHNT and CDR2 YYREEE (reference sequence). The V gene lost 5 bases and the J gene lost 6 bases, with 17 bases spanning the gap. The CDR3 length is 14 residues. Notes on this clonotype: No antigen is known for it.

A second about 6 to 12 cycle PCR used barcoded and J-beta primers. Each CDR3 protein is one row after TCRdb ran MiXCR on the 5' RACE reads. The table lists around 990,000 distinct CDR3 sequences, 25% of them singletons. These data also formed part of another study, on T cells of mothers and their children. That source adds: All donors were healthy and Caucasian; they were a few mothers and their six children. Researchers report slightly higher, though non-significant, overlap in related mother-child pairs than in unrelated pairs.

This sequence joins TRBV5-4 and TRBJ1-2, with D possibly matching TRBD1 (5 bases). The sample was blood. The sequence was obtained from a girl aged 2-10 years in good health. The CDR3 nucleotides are TGTGCCAGCAGGGGGTCCCAAGAGGGACATGGCTACACCTTC. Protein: CASRGSQEGHGYTF.